These 28 T cell receptor beta chains originate from one sample sequenced in a study of T cells in Graves' hyperthyroidism and ophthalmopathy. Amplification of TCR beta CDR3 regions was performed using RNA transcripts as template. Primed by the HTBI set, a first-round RT-PCR was run on the TCR CDR3. MiXCR, run by TCRdb on the multiplex PCR reads, gives a single entry per CDR3 protein. The data show about 590,000 distinct CDR3 sequences, more than 15% seen once. What was sequenced was blood. Receptors originate from a woman in her twenties or thirties with Graves' hyperthyroidism.

This clonotype was detected many times. This sequence joins TRBV20-1 and TRBJ2-3; 7 bases map to TRBD2. The CDR3 runs to 15 residues. From germline, CDR1 is DFQATT and CDR2 SNEGSKA (reference sequence). V shed 0 bases, J shed 0 bases, and the junction held 3 bases outside the gene matches. The chain's CDR3 is CSARDGGSSTDTQYF. The DNA for the CDR3 is TGCAGTGCTAGAGACGGCGGGAGTAGCACAGATACGCAGTATTTT.

This clonotype has a count of ten or more. V gene TRBV2 combines with J gene TRBJ2-7; D call uncertain. Germline loops: CDR1 SNHLY, CDR2 FYNNEI. The length of the CDR3 is 12 residues. The germline V and J ends were trimmed by 1 base and 6 bases, with 7 bases remaining between them. CDR3 residues: CASSEVGGEQYF. For the CDR3, the DNA is TGTGCCAGCAGTGAAGTTGGTGGCGAGCAGTACTTC.

This clonotype was found a few times. The chain links TRBV5-4 to TRBJ1-1, with 8 bases lining up with TRBD1. V lost 4 bases, J lost 1 base, and 6 bases stayed unmatched. Per germline, CDR1 SGHNT and CDR2 YYREEE (reference sequence). This CDR3 has 15 residues. The CDR3 loop is CASSVRDRWNTEAFF. The DNA of the CDR3 is TGTGCCAGCAGCGTCCGGGACAGGTGGAACACTGAAGCTTTCTTT. The variable domain in full, with the rest retrieved from reference TRBV5-4 and TRBJ1-1, is ETGVTQSPTHLIKTRGQQVTLRCSSQSGHNTVSWYQQALGQGPQFIFQYYREEENGRGNFPPRFSGLQFPNYSSELNVNALELDDSALYLCASSVRDRWNTEAFFGQGTRLTVV.

The rearrangement joins TRBV24-1 to TRBJ1-1; D unclear. V was clipped by 4 bases and J by 5 bases, with 10 bases between them. Germline V CDR1 and CDR2: KGHDR, SFDVKD. This CDR3 has 13 amino acids. The CDR3 DNA reads TGTGCCACCAGTGACCCCCTCGGAACTGAAGCTTTCTTT. Translation gives CATSDPLGTEAFF.

This clonotype was seen only a few times. The chain is built from TRBV15 and TRBJ2-5; D may be TRBD1 (6 bases). This CDR3 is 16 amino acids long. V was trimmed by 0 bases and J by 3 bases, leaving 14 bases between them. CDR1 and CDR2 (germline): LNHNV, YYDKDF (reference sequence). CDR3 sequence reads: CATSRDLDRGKETQYF. The DNA of the CDR3 is TGTGCCACCAGCAGAGATTTGGACAGAGGAAAAGAGACCCAGTACTTC.

This clonotype came up many times. This rearrangement joins TRBV30 to TRBJ1-1, with TRBD1 as a possible D gene (5 bases). Germline CDR1 GTSNPN, CDR2 SVGIG (reference sequence). The CDR3 runs 15 residues. Trimming took 5 bases from V and 2 from J, leaving 18 bases between them. CDR3 coding DNA: TGTGCCTGGGGACAAGTACCAGTGGGAAACACTGAAGCTTTCTTT. This translates into CAWGQVPVGNTEAFF.

This clonotype was observed a handful of times. This chain joins TRBV7-9 and TRBJ1-2, with 7 nucleotides matching TRBD1. CDR1 and CDR2 from the germline V gene are SEHNR and FQNEAQ (reference sequence). With V trimmed by 2 bases and J by 4 bases, 10 bases remained unmatched. The CDR3 sequence is 16 residues long. The CDR3 DNA sequence: TGTGCCAGCAGCTTACCTCAGGACAGGCCCCTCTATGGCTACACCTTC. Translated, it gives CASSLPQDRPLYGYTF.

Ten or more counts support this clonotype. DNA for the CDR3: TGTGCCAGCAGGGGAATAAACTCCTACGAGCAGTACTTC. It specifies CASRGINSYEQYF. The genes are TRBV2 and TRBJ2-7; D is uncertain. Germline assignment: CDR1 SNHLY and CDR2 FYNNEI. This CDR3 is 13 amino acids long. V gave up 6 bases and J gave up 0 bases, with 9 bases separating them.

About this clonotype: A much larger clone lies one base from this, so it may be a read error. The rearrangement links TRBV10-3 to TRBJ2-1; the match to TRBD2 covers 11 bases. There are 14 residues in the CDR3. Trimming removed 7 bases from V and 5 bases from J; junction bases left unmatched: 4. The V gene's germline CDR1 is ENHRY and CDR2 SYGVKD. The CDR3 nucleotides are TGTGCCATCAATCCGGGACTAGCGGACAATGAGCAGTTCTTC. Its protein product is CAINPGLADNEQFF.

This clonotype was recorded at least ten times. The chain joins TRBV4-1 to TRBJ1-5; D remains unclear. Trimming took 0 bases from V and 0 from J, leaving 6 bases between them. Germline CDR1 is MGHRA and CDR2 is YSYEKL. This CDR3 is built from 15 residues. The CDR3 nucleotides are TGCGCCAGCAGCCAAGATTCAAATAGCAATCAGCCCCAGCATTTT. Its protein product is CASSQDSNSNQPQHF.

This clonotype was recorded many times. The V and J genes are TRBV5-1 and TRBJ2-1, with D possibly called TRBD1 or TRBD2 (7 bases each). With 4 bases removed from V and 3 bases from J, the gap between germline ends came to 17 bases. The CDR3 has 16 residues. The germline CDR1 and CDR2 sequences are SGHRS and YFSETQ. CDR3 bases: TGCGCCAGCAGCCCCGAGGGAGGGGGCCTCTACAATGAGCAGTTCTTC. Protein sequence: CASSPEGGGLYNEQFF.

The table lists this clonotype with many counts. The chain joins TRBV7-9 to TRBJ2-7; D is undetermined. This CDR3 has 11 amino acids. The germline V gene has CDR1 SEHNR and CDR2 FQNEAQ (reference sequence). Trimming shortened V by 5 bases and J by 2 bases, and 4 bases separated the two germline ends. CDR3: CASSAAYEQYF. CDR3 nucleotides: TGTGCCAGCAGCGCGGCCTACGAGCAGTACTTC.

Concerning this clonotype: The junction departs from germline at one end; a sequencing error may be responsible. The chain employs TRBV6-5 and TRBJ2-1, with 12 bases matching TRBD2. CDR3 size: 19 residues. CDR1 and CDR2 from the germline V gene are MNHEY and SVGAGI. The CDR3 bases are TGTGCCAGCGGTTACGCAGCTAGCGGGAGGGCCGTTTGGTACAATGAGCAGTTCTTC. Protein product: CASGYAASGRAVWYNEQFF.

Turning to this clonotype: An end of the junction does not agree with germline; a read error may underlie this. V is TRBV6-2 or TRBV6-3 and J is TRBJ2-7; 12 bases line up with TRBD1. The CDR3 covers 14 residues. Germline assignment: CDR1 MNHEY and CDR2 SVGEGT. CDR3 region: CASSRGTGGYGQYF. CDR3 DNA: TGTGCCAGCAGCCGAGGGACAGGGGGCTACGGGCAGTACTTC.

For the CDR3, the DNA is TGTGCCAGTAGTATATCGGCAGGGATTGTCTACGAGCAGTACTTC. Translation gives CASSISAGIVYEQYF. J is TRBJ2-7 and V is TRBV19; TRBD1 might be the D (5 bases). Germline values: CDR1 LNHDA, CDR2 SQIVND (reference sequence). The V end lost 2 bases, the J end lost 3 bases, and 14 bases lay between the germline ends. The CDR3 consists of 15 residues.

This clonotype appeared many times. The chain links TRBV7-9 to TRBJ1-2; D remains unclear. The CDR3 runs to 12 residues. The V end was cut by 7 bases, the J end by 5 bases, with 11 bases between. Germline V gene lookup returns CDR1 SEHNR and CDR2 FQNEAQ (reference sequence). The CDR3 loop reads CASTGGPYGYTF. The CDR3 nucleotides read TGTGCCAGCACGGGAGGCCCGTATGGCTACACCTTC.

This sequence joins TRBV19 and TRBJ2-3; 9 bases are shared with TRBD2. CDR1 and CDR2 (germline): LNHDA, SQIVND (reference sequence). This CDR3 is 16 amino acids long. With V trimmed by 3 bases and J by 4 bases, 8 bases remained unmatched. Here the CDR3 DNA reads TGTGCCAGTAGTATGGCTAGCGGGAATGTTGCAGATACGCAGTATTTT. Translated: CASSMASGNVADTQYF.

In its sample, this clonotype was seen many times. The CDR3 nucleotides are TGTGCCATCTCCCCTTTCGGGAGGGGTAATGAGCAGTTCTTC. Its translation is CAISPFGRGNEQFF. The chain employs TRBV28 and TRBJ2-1; 8 bases are a match to TRBD2. The CDR3 covers 14 residues. Per the germline V gene, CDR1 is MDHEN and CDR2 is SYDVKM. Unmatched junction bases numbered 12, after V lost 10 bases and J lost 7 bases.

This clonotype was counted at least ten times. The chain combines TRBV12-3 or TRBV12-4 with TRBJ2-1, with 7 nucleotides matching TRBD2. The CDR3 extends over 15 amino acids. V shed 8 bases, J shed 0 bases, and the junction held 7 bases outside the gene matches. The CDR3 coding sequence is TGTGCCAGCTCCTTAGCGGGTACCTCCTACAATGAGCAGTTCTTC. Residues: CASSLAGTSYNEQFF.

Turning to this clonotype: A much larger clone lies a single base off, so this may be a read error. J is TRBJ1-5 and V is TRBV5-1; D gene ambiguous. Germline V lookup: CDR1 SGHRS, CDR2 YFSETQ. This CDR3 comprises 13 residues. Trimming removed 3 bases at V and 5 bases at J, with 9 bases between. The CDR3 region is CASSSTRDQPQHF. The CDR3 coding sequence is TGCGCCAGCAGCTCCACAAGGGATCAGCCCCAGCATTTT. Supplemented by reference TRBV5-1 and TRBJ1-5, the full variable domain reads KAGVTQTPRYLIKTRGQQVTLSCSPISGHRSVSWYQQTPGQGLQFLFEYFSETQRNKGNFPGRFSGRQFSNSRSEMNVSTLELGDSALYLCASSSTRDQPQHFGDGTRLSIL.

V usage is TRBV2 and J usage is TRBJ2-7; 9 bases fit TRBD2. This CDR3 comprises 13 residues. Germline CDR1 SNHLY, CDR2 FYNNEI. After removal of 7 bases from V and 2 bases from J, the junction contained 3 bases not matched to a gene. As DNA, the CDR3 is TGTGCCAGCACTCCTAGCGGGACCTACGAGCAGTACTTC. Translation: CASTPSGTYEQYF.

This clonotype was picked up many times. The rearrangement uses TRBV12-5 and TRBJ2-1, with 13 nucleotides matching TRBD2. Germline CDR1 reads LGHNT; CDR2 reads FRNRAP. The CDR3 has 15 residues. With 1 base clipped from V and 7 bases from J, the junction kept 1 base outside the gene matches. CDR3 sequence (DNA): TGTGCTAGTGGTTTGGGACTAGCGGGAGGTAATGAGCAGTTCTTC. Protein: CASGLGLAGGNEQFF.

This clonotype was observed many times. V is TRBV3-1 and J is TRBJ2-7; 9 bases fit TRBD2. V lost 4 bases to trimming and J lost 6 bases; unmatched junction nucleotides: 7. Per the germline V gene, CDR1 is LGHDT and CDR2 is YNNKEL (reference sequence). This CDR3 spans 14 amino acids. The CDR3 DNA reads TGTGCCAGCAGCCCTAGAACTAGCGGGTTCGAGCAGTACTTC. It codes for CASSPRTSGFEQYF.

In nucleotides, the CDR3 is TGTGCCAGCAGTGAGGACAGGGTGCGGGACGAGCAGTACTTC. The encoded protein is CASSEDRVRDEQYF. V gene TRBV6-1 combines with J gene TRBJ2-7; 8 bases map to TRBD1. The trim removed 3 bases at V and 5 bases at J, leaving 6 bases unmatched. Germline assignment: CDR1 MNHNS and CDR2 SASEGT. The CDR3 has 14 residues.

This clonotype was observed at least ten times. The chain links TRBV28 to TRBJ1-2; 9 bases fit TRBD1. Trimming removed 1 base from V and 2 bases from J; junction bases left unmatched: 2. The CDR3 is 15 amino acids. Germline CDR1 MDHEN, CDR2 SYDVKM. The CDR3 loop reads CASSLSGTGNYGYTF. The CDR3, as DNA: TGTGCCAGCAGTTTATCCGGGACAGGGAACTATGGCTACACCTTC.

This clonotype has more than one count but fewer than ten. The gene calls are TRBV5-6 and TRBJ2-7; D may be TRBD2 (6 bases). V was clipped by 4 bases and J by 2 bases, with 16 bases between them. The germline gives CDR1 SGHDT, CDR2 YYEEEE. The CDR3 spans 15 residues. The CDR3 protein is CASSHRERVTYEQYF. The CDR3 region has the DNA TGTGCCAGCAGCCACCGCGAGCGGGTCACCTACGAGCAGTACTTC.

This clonotype has ten or more counts. The chain combines TRBV29-1 with TRBJ2-4; 10 nucleotides align to TRBD1. CDR3 length equals 19 residues. V shed 5 bases and J 3 bases; nucleotides not matched to a gene: 19. Germline loops: CDR1 SQVTM, CDR2 ANQGSEA. The CDR3 region is CSVRSGDRGGPVGKNIQYF. CDR3 nucleotides: TGCAGCGTTCGGAGTGGGGACAGGGGCGGTCCGGTAGGCAAAAACATTCAGTACTTC.

The table lists this clonotype with many counts. The chain couples TRBV7-2 to TRBJ1-1; D may be TRBD1 (5 bases). The CDR3 extends over 14 amino acids. Looked up from germline, CDR1 is SGHTA and CDR2 is FQGNSA. The ends were cut back, 6 bases at V and 0 bases at J, with 11 bases in the middle. The CDR3 loop is CASRAGPLNTEAFF. The CDR3 DNA reads TGTGCCAGCAGGGCGGGACCGCTGAACACTGAAGCTTTCTTT.